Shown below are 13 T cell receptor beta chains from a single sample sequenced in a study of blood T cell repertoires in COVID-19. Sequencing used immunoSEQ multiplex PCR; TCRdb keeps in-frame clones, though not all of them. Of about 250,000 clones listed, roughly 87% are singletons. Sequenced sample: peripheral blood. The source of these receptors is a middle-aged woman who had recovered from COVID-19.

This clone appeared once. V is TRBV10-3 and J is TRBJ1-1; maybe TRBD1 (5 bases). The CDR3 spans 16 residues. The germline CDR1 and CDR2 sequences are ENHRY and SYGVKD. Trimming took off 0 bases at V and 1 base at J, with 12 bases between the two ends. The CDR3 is CAISESTRGKNTEAFF. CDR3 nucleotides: TGTGCCATCAGTGAGTCGACTAGGGGTAAGAACACTGAAGCTTTCTTT.

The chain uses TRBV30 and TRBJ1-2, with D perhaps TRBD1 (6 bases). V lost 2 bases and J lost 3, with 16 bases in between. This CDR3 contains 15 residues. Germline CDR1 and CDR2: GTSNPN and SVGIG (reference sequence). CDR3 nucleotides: TGTGCCTGGAGTCCCCGGACAGACACCTACTATGGCTACACCTTC. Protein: CAWSPRTDTYYGYTF.

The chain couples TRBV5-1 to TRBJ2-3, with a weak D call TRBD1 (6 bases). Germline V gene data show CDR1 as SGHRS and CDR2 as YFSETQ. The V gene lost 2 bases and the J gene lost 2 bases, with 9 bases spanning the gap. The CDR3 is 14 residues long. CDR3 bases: TGCGCCAGCAGCTTCCGGGGACACACAGATACGCAGTATTTT. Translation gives CASSFRGHTDTQYF.

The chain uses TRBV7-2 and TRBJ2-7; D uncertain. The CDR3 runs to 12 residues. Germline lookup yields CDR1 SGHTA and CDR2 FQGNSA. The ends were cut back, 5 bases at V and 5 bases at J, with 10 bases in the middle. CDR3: CASSRRQNEQYF. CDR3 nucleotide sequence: TGTGCCAGCAGCCGACGACAAAACGAGCAGTACTTC.

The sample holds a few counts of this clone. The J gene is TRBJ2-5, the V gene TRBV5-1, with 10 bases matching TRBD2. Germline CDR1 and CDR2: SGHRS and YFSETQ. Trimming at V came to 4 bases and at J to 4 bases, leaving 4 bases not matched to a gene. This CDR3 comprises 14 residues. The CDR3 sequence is CASSPLAGGETQYF. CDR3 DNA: TGCGCCAGCAGCCCCTTAGCGGGGGGAGAGACCCAGTACTTC.

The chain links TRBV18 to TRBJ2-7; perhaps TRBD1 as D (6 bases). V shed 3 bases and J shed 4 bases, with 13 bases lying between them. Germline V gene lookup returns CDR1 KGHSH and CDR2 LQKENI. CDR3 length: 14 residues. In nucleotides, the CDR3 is TGTGCCAGCTCACCTAAGACAGGTGGTTACGAGCAGTACTTC. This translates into CASSPKTGGYEQYF.

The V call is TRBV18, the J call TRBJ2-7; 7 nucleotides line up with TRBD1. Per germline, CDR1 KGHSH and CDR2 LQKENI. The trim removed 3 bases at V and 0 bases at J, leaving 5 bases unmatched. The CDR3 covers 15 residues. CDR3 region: CASSPNRDSSYEQYF. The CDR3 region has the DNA TGTGCCAGCTCACCGAACCGGGACAGCTCCTACGAGCAGTACTTC.

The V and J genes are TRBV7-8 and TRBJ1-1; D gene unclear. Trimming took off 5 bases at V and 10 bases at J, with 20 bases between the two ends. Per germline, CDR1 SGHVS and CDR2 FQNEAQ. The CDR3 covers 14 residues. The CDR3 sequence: CASSHGEGTVAAFF. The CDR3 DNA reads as TGTGCCAGCAGCCACGGAGAGGGCACGGTGGCAGCTTTCTTT.

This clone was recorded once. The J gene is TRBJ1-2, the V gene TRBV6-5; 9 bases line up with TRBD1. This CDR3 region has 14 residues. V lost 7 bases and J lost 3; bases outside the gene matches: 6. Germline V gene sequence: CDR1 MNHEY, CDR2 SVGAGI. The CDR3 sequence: CASIRDRVYYGYTF. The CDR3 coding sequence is TGTGCCAGCATCAGGGACAGGGTTTACTATGGCTACACCTTC.

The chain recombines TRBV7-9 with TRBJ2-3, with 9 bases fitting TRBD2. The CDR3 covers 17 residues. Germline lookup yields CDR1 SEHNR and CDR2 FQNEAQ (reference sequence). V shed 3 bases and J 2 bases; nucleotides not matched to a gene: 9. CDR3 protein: CASSFSGLAGNTDTQYF. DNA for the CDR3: TGTGCCAGCAGCTTTTCGGGGCTAGCGGGGAACACAGATACGCAGTATTTT.

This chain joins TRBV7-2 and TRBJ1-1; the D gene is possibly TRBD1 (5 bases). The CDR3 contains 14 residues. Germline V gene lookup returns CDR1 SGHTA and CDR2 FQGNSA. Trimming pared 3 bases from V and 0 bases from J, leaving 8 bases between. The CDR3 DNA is TGTGCCAGCAGCTTCAACAGGTTGAACACTGAAGCTTTCTTT. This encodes CASSFNRLNTEAFF.

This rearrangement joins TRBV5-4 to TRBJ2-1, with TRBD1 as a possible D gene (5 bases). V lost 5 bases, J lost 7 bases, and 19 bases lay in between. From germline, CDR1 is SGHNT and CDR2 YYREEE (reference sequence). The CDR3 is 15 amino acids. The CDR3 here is CASSIGVSSGNEQFF. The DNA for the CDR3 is TGTGCCAGCAGTATAGGGGTTTCCTCTGGGAATGAGCAGTTCTTC.

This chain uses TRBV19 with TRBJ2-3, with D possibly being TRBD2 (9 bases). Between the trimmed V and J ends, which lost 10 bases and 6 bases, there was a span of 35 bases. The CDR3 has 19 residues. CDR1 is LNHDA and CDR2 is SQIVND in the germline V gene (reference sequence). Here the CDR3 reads CATTRGQISGGVSRDTQYF. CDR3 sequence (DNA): TGTGCCACGACCAGGGGGCAGATTAGCGGGGGCGTTTCAAGGGATACGCAGTATTTT.